This TCR beta chain was sequenced for a study of T-cell memory formation after mild COVID-19 (dated by TCRdb to about 2021). Broadly, across the study: Most TCR sequence clusters were specific to one of the two donors. T-cell clones expanding and contracting after mild COVID-19 in two donors were tracked by longitudinal TCRalpha and TCRbeta repertoire sequencing. The cohort was made up of two young adult volunteers, one female and one male, who were previously healthy.

Summary of the overall study and its limitations: From day 15 to 85, contracting clones showed balanced CD4/CD8 phenotypes, whereas a second wave of clones that expanded from day 15 to 37 leaned towards CD4+. Only a couple of mild cases were covered by the study, and larger cohorts that include severe cases with pre-infection samples were considered necessary. Contracting CD4+ clones appeared mostly in the CM and EM memory subsets, whereas CD8+ clones were enriched in EMRA. The second-wave clones that peaked on day 37 were not confirmed to be SARS-CoV-2 specific. The detection of some responding clones in pre-infection memory suggests that pre-existing cross-reactive memory T cells joined the SARS-CoV-2 response.

This sample was sequenced with an Illumina NovaSeq 6000. TCRalpha and TCRbeta cDNA libraries were built by 5'RACE with constant-segment primers, adding sample barcodes and unique molecular identifiers. Trizol reagent was used to extract RNA from every sample. Amplification of the libraries took two PCR steps, and the second step added a second sample barcode plus Illumina TruSeq adapters. The libraries were sequenced on an Illumina NovaSeq using 2 x 150 bp paired-end reads. The authors' pipeline ran thus. With migec v1.2.7, reads were demultiplexed and then collapsed into UMI-guided consensus sequences. Using mixcr v2.1.11, UMI consensuses were aligned to TRA and TRB V and J templates and then assembled into clonotypes. A clonotype was counted as expanded or contracted only if both edgeR and NoisET called the change significant, with noise models trained on biological replicates. edgeR calls used a false discovery rate-adjusted p below 0.01 and a log2 fold-change threshold of 1. PCA with hierarchical clustering of max-normalized trajectories of the 1000 most abundant clonotypes was used as exploratory dynamics analysis. Separately sequenced CD4+ and CD8+ repertoires were used to assign the CD4 or CD8 phenotype of responding clones. In TCRdb, the public reads were trimmed at Q25 with fastp and aligned with MiXCR, with productive beta chains retained. Each record represents a unique CDR3 protein, reported with the most common genes and DNA among its rows. The V and J calls, along with clone size, are taken from TCRdb and not from the paper's own processing. Recorded for this sample are over 120,000 distinct CDR3 sequences; about 19% of them occurred a single time. The ten largest clonotypes hold 2% to 2.5% of the sample.

PBMCs were isolated by Ficoll-Paque density gradient centrifugation. This clonotype showed up just a few times. Its antigen remains unidentified. Nothing much larger sits one base from this clone, and base qualities are not available. The sequenced material came from PBMCs or a T cell subset sorted from them (not recorded which). This clonotype was sampled from an adult woman who had mild COVID-19 (a few samples of this study predate the infection). The sample titles of this study are shuffled in the database, so cell type and time point are left out; the donor was told from shared clones.

The DNA sequence reads TGTGCCAGCAGCTTAGATCCCTACGAGCAGTACTTC. This is translated as CASSLDPYEQYF. The rearrangement joined TRBV7-2 to TRBJ2-7; the D gene is not confidently resolved. The germline V gene specifies SGHTA as CDR1 and FQGNSA as CDR2. The CDR3 contains 12 residues, cysteine and phenylalanine counted. Only CDR3 DNA is held: 36 bases, read in frame from base 1. Relative to germline, V is 1 base shorter and J is 2 bases shorter, with 3 bases between their ends.